This T cell receptor beta chain is drawn from a study of identical twins. The CDR3 loop spans 13 amino acids. Deletions cut 5 bases from V and 1 base from J, with 9 bases between. cDNA carried unique molecular identifiers, and a universal primer site was added by template switching. TCRdb passed the 5' RACE reads through MiXCR, listing each CDR3 protein once. This sample has about 220,000 distinct CDR3 sequences, with over 5% found just once. This clonotype has ten or more counts. These same data were also listed under a study on T cells expressing NK-cell markers.

This clonotype was sampled from a woman in her late teens or twenties in good health. V and J are TRBV12-3 or TRBV12-4 and TRBJ2-7; D is ambiguous. Input material: CD8+ T cells sorted from blood. CDR3 region: CASSLSWSYEQYF. CDR3 DNA sequence: TGTGCCAGCAGTCTTAGTTGGTCCTACGAGCAGTACTTC.